Listed here are 19 T cell receptor beta chains from one sample, sequenced in a study of CD8+ T cells in alopecia areata. The authors extracted RNA and reverse transcribed it into cDNA as the sequencing template. Libraries were prepared by immunoSEQ multiplex PCR; TCRdb keeps only in-frame clonotypes and omits some of them. This table has approximately 180,000 clones, 50% to 75% appearing once. The starting material was CD4+ T cells sorted from blood, obtained at week 0. The receptors come from a human donor with alopecia areata.

In DNA form, the CDR3 reads TGCAGCGTCCGTGTTGGGACTGATAAGAACACTGAAGCTTTCTTT. Translated, it gives CSVRVGTDKNTEAFF. The rearrangement links TRBV29-1 to TRBJ1-1, with D perhaps TRBD1 (5 bases). Trimming left V 6 bases short and J 1 base short, with 18 bases between. The germline V gene encodes CDR1 SQVTM and CDR2 ANQGSEA. This CDR3 comprises 15 residues.

The chain carries TRBV29-1 and TRBJ1-1; no reliable D call. V lost 7 bases, J lost 0 bases, and 12 bases lay in between. The CDR3 extends over 13 amino acids. Per the germline V gene, CDR1 is SQVTM and CDR2 is ANQGSEA. The CDR3 DNA reads TGCAGCGGGCGAAGCTCCATGAACACTGAAGCTTTCTTT. It codes for CSGRSSMNTEAFF. Combining the CDR3 with reference TRBV29-1 and TRBJ1-1 gives the whole variable domain SAVISQKPSRDICQRGTSLTIQCQVDSQVTMMFWYRQQPGQSLTLIATANQGSEATYESGFVIDKFPISRPNLTFSTLTVSNMSPEDSSIYLCSGRSSMNTEAFFGQGTRLTVV.

The chain uses TRBV2 and TRBJ1-2, with TRBD1 matching 8 bases. V was clipped by 6 bases and J by 3 bases; unmatched bases: 3. The germline CDR1 and CDR2 sequences are SNHLY and FYNNEI. The CDR3 is 13 residues long. The CDR3 loop is CASRAGQDYGYTF. DNA for the CDR3: TGTGCCAGCAGAGCGGGACAGGACTATGGCTACACCTTC.

CDR3: CSVRTVDTQYF. In DNA form, the CDR3 reads TGCAGTGTTAGGACAGTAGATACGCAGTATTTT. V is TRBV20-1 and J is TRBJ2-3, with D tentatively TRBD1 (6 bases). CDR1 is DFQATT and CDR2 is SNEGSKA in the germline V gene (reference sequence). The CDR3 totals 11 residues. With 7 bases removed from V and 5 bases from J, the gap between germline ends came to 10 bases.

This clone appeared once. The J gene is TRBJ2-2, the V gene TRBV2, with 8 bases fitting TRBD1. The CDR3 sequence is 16 residues long. The junction had 6 bases not matched to a gene; V was cut back by 6 bases and J by 0 bases. CDR1 and CDR2 (germline): SNHLY, FYNNEI. DNA for the CDR3: TGTGCCAGCAGGGTCCGGGACAGGACGAACACCGGGGAGCTGTTTTTT. This encodes CASRVRDRTNTGELFF.

CDR3 DNA sequence: TGTACTTGCGGGGAGGCTGGGGCCAACGTCCTGACTTTC. Its translation is CTCGEAGANVLTF. The V call is TRBV7-9, the J call TRBJ2-6; a weak D match, TRBD2 (6 bases). The CDR3 has 13 amino acids. Germline loops: CDR1 SEHNR, CDR2 FQNEAQ (reference sequence).

In this sample, this clone turned up once. V and J are TRBV2 and TRBJ2-7; the D is unclear. V was clipped by 6 bases and J by 0 bases, with 0 bases between them. The germline gives CDR1 SNHLY, CDR2 FYNNEI. The CDR3 sequence is 10 residues long. CDR3 nucleotides: TGTGCCAGCAGCTCCTACGAGCAGTACTTC. It codes for CASSSYEQYF.

This clone has at least ten counts. The chain has TRBV10-3 and TRBJ1-5, with 8 bases fitting TRBD1. The CDR3 is 13 amino acids. The junction had 4 bases not matched to a gene; V was cut back by 10 bases and J by 2 bases. The germline V gene encodes CDR1 ENHRY and CDR2 SYGVKD. The CDR3 loop reads CASLTGGNQPQHF. CDR3 coding DNA: TGTGCCAGCCTGACAGGGGGCAATCAGCCCCAGCATTTT.

The chain is built from TRBV15 and TRBJ1-2; D unresolved. This CDR3 region has 15 residues. Trimming removed 1 base from V and 2 bases from J, with 11 bases in between. Germline V gene sequence: CDR1 LNHNV, CDR2 YYDKDF (reference sequence). The CDR3 nucleotides are TGTGCCACCAGCAGAGGGAAGGGAGTAAACTATGGCTACACCTTC. Residues: CATSRGKGVNYGYTF.

The CDR3 DNA reads TGTGCCAGCAGTGAAGAGGCTCTTGTCGTCTATGAGCAGTTCTTC. It specifies CASSEEALVVYEQFF. The chain is built from TRBV2 and TRBJ2-1; D is unclear. The CDR3 contains 15 residues. The V gene lost 1 base and the J gene lost 8 bases, with 15 bases spanning the gap. The germline gives CDR1 SNHLY, CDR2 FYNNEI. The full variable domain, with the rest looked up from reference TRBV2 and TRBJ2-1, is EPEVTQTPSHQVTQMGQEVILRCVPISNHLYFYWYRQILGQKVEFLVSFYNNEISEKSEIFDDQFSVERPDGSNFTLKIRSTKLEDSAMYFCASSEEALVVYEQFFGPGTRLTVL.

The chain couples TRBV4-1 to TRBJ2-7; 11 bases are a match to TRBD1. J gave up 2 bases and V 4 bases, and 7 bases lay outside the gene matches. Germline V gene data show CDR1 as MGHRA and CDR2 as YSYEKL. CDR3 length: 16 residues. The CDR3 sequence: CASSRGTGGVPYEQYF. CDR3 nucleotide sequence: TGCGCCAGCAGCCGAGGGACAGGGGGGGTTCCCTACGAGCAGTACTTC.

The chain has TRBV11-2 and TRBJ2-5; no reliable D call. Looked up from germline, CDR1 is SGHAT and CDR2 is FQNNGV. V lost 8 bases, J lost 3 bases, and 16 bases lay in between. The CDR3 is 14 amino acids. CDR3 loop: CASGHPWRKETQYF. The CDR3 DNA is TGTGCCAGCGGCCACCCTTGGCGGAAAGAGACCCAGTACTTC.

V usage is TRBV15 and J usage is TRBJ2-1; D is unresolved. The CDR3 runs 13 residues. Germline V gene sequence: CDR1 LNHNV, CDR2 YYDKDF (reference sequence). Trimming left V 1 base short and J 4 bases short, with 5 bases between. This chain's CDR3 is CATSRGVYNEQFF. DNA of the CDR3: TGTGCCACCAGCAGAGGTGTTTACAATGAGCAGTTCTTC. Looking up the rest from reference TRBV15 and TRBJ2-1 gives the full variable domain: DAMVIQNPRYQVTQFGKPVTLSCSQTLNHNVMYWYQQKSSQAPKLLFHYYDKDFNNEADTPDNFQSRRPNTSFCFLDIRSPGLGDTAMYLCATSRGVYNEQFFGPGTRLTVL.

This chain links TRBV11-2 with TRBJ1-1; a possible D gene is TRBD1 (6 bases). Germline V lookup: CDR1 SGHAT, CDR2 FQNNGV. Trimming removed 1 base at V and 3 bases at J, with 12 bases between. This CDR3 has 15 residues. The CDR3 DNA sequence: TGTGCCAGCAGCTTAGGAGCAGGGGTTTACACTGAAGCTTTCTTT. Its translation is CASSLGAGVYTEAFF. Using reference TRBV11-2 and TRBJ1-1 for the parts outside the CDR3, the full variable domain is EAGVAQSPRYKIIEKRQSVAFWCNPISGHATLYWYQQILGQGPKLLIQFQNNGVVDDSQLPKDRFSAERLKGVDSTLKIQPAKLEDSAVYLCASSLGAGVYTEAFFGQGTRLTVV.

This sequence joins TRBV5-6 and TRBJ1-2; D call uncertain. This CDR3 spans 12 amino acids. Per germline, CDR1 SGHDT and CDR2 YYEEEE. The V end lost 0 bases, the J end lost 7 bases, and 7 bases lay between the germline ends. CDR3 residues: CASSLARGGYTF. CDR3 coding DNA: TGTGCCAGCAGCTTGGCTCGGGGTGGCTACACCTTC.

The chain links TRBV30 to TRBJ2-2, with TRBD1 as a possible D gene (5 bases). Per germline, CDR1 GTSNPN and CDR2 SVGIG (reference sequence). Deletions cut 2 bases from V and 6 bases from J, with 7 bases between. The CDR3 has 12 amino acids. The DNA for the CDR3 is TGTGCCTGGAGTCCAGGGCCCGGGGAGCTGTTTTTT. Encoded protein: CAWSPGPGELFF.

This chain links TRBV5-1 with TRBJ1-4; no definite D call. Per germline, CDR1 SGHRS and CDR2 YFSETQ. Deletions cut 3 bases from V and 10 bases from J, with 19 bases between. The CDR3 is 15 amino acids. The CDR3 DNA is TGCGCCAGCAGCTCGCCAGCGGCAGATGTAGGAAAACTGTTTTTT. Its translation: CASSSPAADVGKLFF.

The CDR3 region has the DNA TGTGCCTGGAGTTGGGCAGGGAACGGGAATAATTCACCCCTCCACTTT. Amino acids: CAWSWAGNGNNSPLHF. The rearrangement uses TRBV30 and TRBJ1-6; the D gene is possibly TRBD1 (5 bases). This CDR3 has 16 residues. Per the germline V gene, CDR1 is GTSNPN and CDR2 is SVGIG (reference sequence). Trimming removed 2 bases from V and 5 bases from J, with 16 bases in between.

This clone was seen a few times. V usage is TRBV30 and J usage is TRBJ2-3, with TRBD2 as a possible D gene (5 bases). V lost 0 bases and J 8 bases, leaving 27 bases between the germline ends. This CDR3 contains 18 residues. From germline, CDR1 is GTSNPN and CDR2 SVGIG (reference sequence). The chain's CDR3 is CAWSVPGLPPGARSTQYF. CDR3 nucleotide sequence: TGTGCCTGGAGTGTACCTGGACTGCCTCCCGGCGCTAGGAGTACGCAGTATTTT.